This T cell receptor (beta chain) was sequenced for a study of blood T cell repertoires in COVID-19. The CDR3 is made up of 11 amino acids. Germline CDR1 and CDR2: SQVTM and ANQGSEA. Trimming removed 7 bases at V and 7 bases at J, with 10 bases between. Profiling relied on immunoSEQ multiplex PCR, and the TCRdb table lists in-frame clones only, not all of them. Among approximately 170,000 clones listed, roughly four fifths were seen once. This TCR derives from a man aged 40-55 years who had recovered from COVID-19. The sample was peripheral blood. The chain employs TRBV29-1 and TRBJ2-2; D is unresolved. CDR3 residues: CSGRDGGELFF. As DNA, the CDR3 is TGCAGCGGCCGAGATGGCGGGGAGCTGTTTTTT.